This is a list of T cell receptor beta chains from one sample in a study of blood T cell repertoires in COVID-19. Using immunoSEQ multiplex PCR, the repertoire was profiled, and TCRdb retains in-frame clones only, with some absent. The sample lists 140,000 to 150,000 clones, around 90% occurring once. The specimen was peripheral blood. The receptor source for this set is a human donor with COVID-19, enrolled during active disease. The donor label of this sample is uncertain. Both conserved end residues are part of each CDR3. The D gene is left open where the match is weak. Clone size, where shown, is once, few, many, or a class for clones that have expanded.

v_gene: TRBV3-1/TRBV3-2
j_gene: TRBJ1-5
abundance: NA
d_gene: TRBD1
len: 16
CDR3aa: CASSQGSGTANQPQHF
CDR3nt: TGTGCCAGCAGCCAAGGATCCGGGACAGCTAATCAGCCCCAGCATTTT

v_gene: TRBV12-3/TRBV12-4
j_gene: TRBJ1-4
abundance: NA
d_gene: NA
len: 13
CDR3aa: CASSSGYNEKLFF
CDR3nt: TGTGCCAGCAGTTCGGGTTACAATGAAAAACTGTTTTTT

v_gene: TRBV11-2
j_gene: TRBJ2-3
abundance: NA
d_gene: NA
len: 11
CDR3aa: CASSLTDTQYF
CDR3nt: TGTGCCAGCAGCCTAACAGATACGCAGTATTTT

v_gene: TRBV7-9
j_gene: TRBJ1-5
abundance: few
d_gene: NA
len: 14
CDR3aa: CASSLQGFNQPQHF
CDR3nt: TGTGCCAGCAGCTTACAGGGATTCAATCAGCCCCAGCATTTT

v_gene: TRBV6-4
j_gene: TRBJ2-3
abundance: NA
d_gene: TRBD2
len: 17
CDR3aa: CASSQRWLAGVTDTQYF
CDR3nt: TGTGCCAGCAGCCAACGCTGGCTAGCGGGGGTCACAGATACGCAGTATTTT

v_gene: TRBV28
j_gene: TRBJ1-2
abundance: NA
d_gene: NA
len: 14
CDR3aa: CASNPFPGGRGYTF
CDR3nt: TGTGCCAGCAATCCCTTCCCGGGGGGTAGAGGCTACACCTTC

v_gene: TRBV5-1
j_gene: TRBJ1-6
abundance: NA
d_gene: NA
len: 18
CDR3aa: CASSLQTASDPGNSPLHF
CDR3nt: TGCGCCAGCAGCTTGCAAACAGCCTCAGATCCGGGAAATTCACCCCTCCACTTT

v_gene: TRBV6-5
j_gene: TRBJ1-2
abundance: NA
d_gene: NA
len: 14
CDR3aa: CASSYGARGYGYTF
CDR3nt: TGTGCCAGCAGTTACGGGGCGCGGGGCTATGGCTACACCTTC

v_gene: TRBV7-7
j_gene: TRBJ2-1
abundance: NA
d_gene: NA
len: 14
CDR3aa: CASSSAGPGNEQFF
CDR3nt: TGTGCTAGCAGCTCTGCGGGGCCTGGAAATGAGCAGTTCTTC

v_gene: TRBV10-3
j_gene: TRBJ2-3
abundance: NA
d_gene: NA
len: 16
CDR3aa: CAISESTGASTDTQYF
CDR3nt: TGTGCCATCAGTGAGTCGACGGGTGCTAGCACAGATACGCAGTATTTT

v_gene: TRBV2
j_gene: TRBJ1-6
abundance: NA
d_gene: TRBD1
len: 14
CDR3aa: CASSVGTGVSPLHF
CDR3nt: TGTGCCAGCAGTGTTGGGACAGGGGTTTCACCCCTCCACTTT

v_gene: TRBV5-1
j_gene: TRBJ1-4
abundance: few
d_gene: NA
len: 17
CDR3aa: CASSLSQGGATNEKLFF
CDR3nt: TGCGCCAGCAGCTTGTCCCAAGGGGGTGCAACTAATGAAAAACTGTTTTTT

v_gene: TRBV28
j_gene: TRBJ2-1
abundance: NA
d_gene: NA
len: 14
CDR3aa: CASSSHLALGEQFF
CDR3nt: TGTGCCAGCAGTTCGCATCTTGCCCTCGGGGAGCAGTTCTTC

v_gene: TRBV6-5
j_gene: TRBJ2-7
abundance: NA
d_gene: NA
len: 11
CDR3aa: CASMRSYEQYF
CDR3nt: TGTGCCAGCATGCGGTCATACGAGCAGTACTTC

v_gene: TRBV18
j_gene: TRBJ2-5
abundance: NA
d_gene: TRBD2
len: 17
CDR3aa: CASSPSSAAGGSETQYF
CDR3nt: TGTGCCAGCTCACCATCGTCGGCAGCGGGGGGTTCAGAGACCCAGTACTTC

v_gene: TRBV5-1
j_gene: TRBJ1-3
abundance: NA
d_gene: NA
len: 16
CDR3aa: CASSTAGRAGGNTIYF
CDR3nt: TGCGCCAGCAGCACTGCGGGACGGGCTGGAGGAAACACCATATATTTT

v_gene: TRBV5-1
j_gene: TRBJ2-7
abundance: NA
d_gene: NA
len: 14
CDR3aa: CASRFGGTPYEQYF
CDR3nt: TGCGCCAGCCGTTTCGGAGGGACCCCCTACGAGCAGTACTTC

v_gene: TRBV2
j_gene: TRBJ1-1
abundance: NA
d_gene: NA
len: 14
CDR3aa: CASSVGGRNTEAFF
CDR3nt: TGTGCCAGCAGTGTCGGGGGGCGGAACACTGAAGCTTTCTTT

v_gene: TRBV24-1
j_gene: TRBJ2-1
abundance: NA
d_gene: NA
len: 15
CDR3aa: CATSATGSSYNEQFF
CDR3nt: TGTGCCACCAGTGCCACAGGGAGCTCCTACAATGAGCAGTTCTTC

v_gene: TRBV5-4
j_gene: TRBJ2-5
abundance: NA
d_gene: TRBD1
len: 14
CDR3aa: CASRLTGHQETQYF
CDR3nt: TGTGCCAGCAGACTGACAGGGCACCAAGAGACCCAGTACTTC

v_gene: TRBV5-1
j_gene: TRBJ1-2
abundance: NA
d_gene: TRBD1
len: 14
CDR3aa: CASRRQGATGGYTF
CDR3nt: TGCGCCAGCAGACGACAGGGGGCGACCGGTGGCTACACCTTC

v_gene: TRBV20-1
j_gene: TRBJ2-3
abundance: NA
d_gene: NA
len: 11
CDR3aa: CSAGAVDTQYF
CDR3nt: TGCAGTGCTGGGGCGGTAGATACGCAGTATTTT

v_gene: TRBV14
j_gene: TRBJ1-2
abundance: once
d_gene: NA
len: 13
CDR3aa: CASSQGGGYGYTF
CDR3nt: TGTGCCAGCAGCCAGGGCGGGGGCTATGGCTACACCTTC

v_gene: TRBV18
j_gene: TRBJ2-7
abundance: NA
d_gene: NA
len: 13
CDR3aa: CASSPPTPYEQYF
CDR3nt: TGTGCCAGCTCACCACCGACACCTTACGAGCAGTACTTC

v_gene: TRBV29-1
j_gene: TRBJ1-1
abundance: few
d_gene: TRBD1
len: 13
CDR3aa: CSAQQGTNTEAFF
CDR3nt: TGCAGCGCTCAACAGGGGACTAACACTGAAGCTTTCTTT

v_gene: TRBV3-1/TRBV3-2
j_gene: TRBJ2-5
abundance: NA
d_gene: NA
len: 16
CDR3aa: CASSQVSGGGGETQYF
CDR3nt: TGTGCCAGCAGCCAAGTGTCTGGCGGGGGCGGGGAGACCCAGTACTTC

v_gene: TRBV7-9
j_gene: TRBJ2-7
abundance: NA
d_gene: TRBD1
len: 15
CDR3aa: CASSYWTGGREEQYF
CDR3nt: TGTGCCAGCAGCTACTGGACAGGGGGCCGCGAGGAGCAGTACTTC

v_gene: TRBV11-1
j_gene: TRBJ2-3
abundance: NA
d_gene: NA
len: 15
CDR3aa: CASSLGGEVADTQYF
CDR3nt: TGTGCCAGCAGCTTAGGAGGTGAGGTGGCAGATACGCAGTATTTT